A selection of T cell receptor beta chains follows, all from one sample in a study of cytomegalovirus exposure and HLA in healthy donors. The table came from immunoSEQ multiplex PCR; TCRdb's copy has only in-frame clones and leaves some out. The data contain around 150,000 clones, approximately 72% of them singletons. The sample consisted of PBMCs. All receptors come from a man in his late teens or twenties in good health and CMV-seronegative. The CDR3 runs from the conserved cysteine through the conserved F or W. The D gene is left open where the match is weak. Expanded clones are given a class, and other clones once, few, many or no size at all.

>-|-|TRBJ2-7|TRBV27
CASGLAGIIPNEQYF
TGTGCCAGCGGGCTCGCAGGCATTATCCCCAACGAGCAGTACTTC
>once|TRBD2|TRBJ2-3|TRBV27
CASRLAADTQYF
TGTGCCAGCAGGCTAGCGGCAGATACGCAGTATTTT
>-|TRBD1|TRBJ1-1|TRBV12-5
CASGLVTGGVNTEAFF
TGTGCTAGTGGTTTGGTTACAGGGGGCGTGAACACTGAAGCTTTCTTT
>-|-|TRBJ2-3|TRBV11-3
CASSLVRGSDTQYF
TGTGCCAGCAGCTTAGTTAGAGGATCAGATACGCAGTATTTT
>medium-sized|TRBD2|TRBJ2-1|TRBV28
CASSLGTSGEQFF
TGTGCCAGCAGTTTAGGAACTAGCGGGGAGCAGTTCTTC
>-|-|TRBJ2-7|TRBV27
CASRQGGSYEQYF
TGTGCCAGCAGACAGGGTGGATCCTACGAGCAGTACTTC
>-|TRBD1|TRBJ2-7|TRBV28
CASSSGQRTSYEQYF
TGTGCCAGCAGTTCGGGACAGCGGACCTCCTACGAGCAGTACTTC
>-|-|TRBJ1-3|TRBV7-9
CASSPSAGRGNTIYF
TGTGCCAGCAGCCCGAGCGCCGGGAGGGGAAACACCATATATTTT
>-|TRBD2|TRBJ2-3|TRBV5-6
CASSLFVFEGRGADTQYF
TGTGCCAGCAGCTTGTTCGTCTTCGAGGGCCGGGGGGCAGATACGCAGTATTTT
>-|-|TRBJ1-6|TRBV5-1
CASSLGQSDNSPLHF
TGCGCCAGCAGCTTGGGACAGTCCGATAATTCACCCCTCCACTTT
>-|-|TRBJ2-7|TRBV7-9
CASSSVSVYEQYF
TGTGCCAGCAGCTCAGTGTCTGTGTACGAGCAGTACTTC
>few|-|TRBJ2-5|TRBV14
CASSLNGGAQETQYF
TGTGCCAGCAGCCTTAATGGGGGGGCCCAAGAGACCCAGTACTTC
>-|-|TRBJ2-2|TRBV6-4
CASSEKGENTGELFF
TGTGCCAGCAGTGAGAAAGGGGAGAACACCGGGGAGCTGTTTTTT
>-|TRBD2|TRBJ2-5|TRBV5-1
CASSPGTSKETQYF
TGCGCCAGCAGCCCCGGGACTAGCAAAGAGACCCAGTACTTC
>-|TRBD2|TRBJ2-1|TRBV4-3
CASSPFAGGSYNEQFF
TGCGCCAGCAGCCCTTTTGCGGGAGGGTCCTACAATGAGCAGTTCTTC
>-|-|TRBJ1-2|TRBV11-3
CASSLDRGERHTSNYGYTF
TGTGCCAGCAGCTTAGATCGCGGGGAGAGACACACATCCAACTATGGCTACACCTTC
>once|TRBD1|TRBJ1-1|TRBV2
CASRAPRGQKNTEAFF
TGTGCCAGCAGGGCCCCCCGGGGACAGAAGAACACTGAAGCTTTCTTT
>-|TRBD2|TRBJ2-7|TRBV9
CASSSSGVSYEQYF
TGTGCCAGCAGCTCTAGCGGGGTCTCCTACGAGCAGTACTTC
>few|-|TRBJ2-1|TRBV7-9
CASSLVALSYNEQFF
TGTGCCAGCAGCTTAGTAGCGCTATCCTACAATGAGCAGTTCTTC
>-|-|TRBJ2-2|TRBV27
CASRTFVNADTGELFF
TGTGCCAGCAGAACGTTTGTAAACGCGGACACCGGGGAGCTGTTTTTT
>-|-|TRBJ2-7|TRBV6-1
CASSRAYEQYF
TGTGCCAGCTCGAGGGCCTACGAGCAGTACTTC
>-|TRBD2|TRBJ2-1|TRBV6-6
CASSYYGGGNEQFF
TGTGCCAGCAGTTACTACGGGGGGGGCAATGAGCAGTTCTTC
>-|-|TRBJ2-5|TRBV5-4
CASSSGQQETQYF
TGTGCCAGCAGCTCCGGACAGCAAGAGACCCAGTACTTC
>few|-|TRBJ1-4|TRBV5-1
CASSLDFNEKLFF
TGCGCCAGCAGCTTGGACTTTAATGAAAAACTGTTTTTT
>-|TRBD1|TRBJ1-3|TRBV15
CATTPGQGPNTIYF
TGTGCCACCACCCCGGGACAGGGACCTAACACCATATATTTT
>-|-|TRBJ1-2|TRBV4-3
CASSQRQGPIGYTF
TGCGCCAGCAGCCAGAGGCAGGGCCCTATAGGCTACACCTTC
>once|TRBD1|TRBJ1-4|TRBV7-9
CASRLSGGSEKLFF
TGTGCCAGCAGGCTCTCAGGGGGTAGTGAAAAACTGTTTTTT
>-|TRBD1|TRBJ2-3|TRBV28
CASSLPPWGTGGSDTQYF
TGTGCCAGCAGTTTGCCCCCGTGGGGGACAGGGGGTTCAGATACGCAGTATTTT
>-|-|TRBJ1-2|TRBV29-1
CSVARGGNGYTF
TGCAGCGTCGCGAGGGGGGGAAATGGCTACACCTTC
>once|TRBD2|TRBJ2-7|TRBV5-1
CASSLGTSGRGSYEQYF
TGCGCCAGCAGCTTAGGGACTAGCGGGAGAGGCAGTTACGAGCAGTACTTC
>-|-|TRBJ2-2|TRBV4-3
CASSQEAQGLSGELFF
TGCGCCAGCAGCCAAGAAGCGCAGGGGTTAAGCGGGGAGCTGTTTTTT
>-|-|TRBJ1-5|TRBV9
CASSVSGRSNQPQHF
TGTGCCAGCAGCGTGTCAGGCCGTAGCAATCAGCCCCAGCATTTT
>-|-|TRBJ2-5|TRBV4-1
CASSLIGGGPPLGRETQYF
TGCGCCAGCAGCCTTATAGGGGGAGGGCCCCCCCTAGGACGGGAGACCCAGTACTTC
>-|TRBD1|TRBJ1-2|TRBV18
CASSPQGLPALTGGRIGYTF
TGTGCCAGCTCACCACAGGGTCTACCAGCGTTGACAGGGGGCCGGATTGGCTACACCTTC
>-|-|TRBJ1-4|TRBV28
CASNPGGATNEKLFF
TGTGCCAGCAACCCCGGGGGTGCAACTAATGAAAAACTGTTTTTT
>few|-|TRBJ2-1|TRBV27
CASSSPPRGIANEQFF
TGTGCCAGCAGCTCCCCCCCCCGAGGGATCGCGAATGAGCAGTTCTTC